These T cell receptor beta chains were read from a single sample in a study of beta chain features in type 1 diabetes. The data were produced by immunoSEQ multiplex PCR, yet TCRdb's version contains in-frame clones alone and is incomplete. The sample has under 150,000 clones; 9% are singletons. Source material: central memory CD4+ T cells from blood. All receptors come from a man in his thirties or forties with type 1 diabetes. CDR3s include the opening cysteine and the closing phenylalanine or tryptophan. Fields, in order: J gene, V gene, D gene, clone size, CDR3 protein, CDR3 DNA. D genes are given only for firm matches. Clone size is not always given. Where it is, it says once, few, many or a class for expanded clones.

>TRBJ1-2|TRBV19|-|few
CASTHTVSYGYTF
TGTGCCAGTACGCACACAGTCAGTTATGGCTACACCTTC
>TRBJ2-7|TRBV5-5|TRBD2|-
CASSLKLAGGDEQYF
TGTGCCAGCAGCTTGAAACTAGCGGGGGGTGACGAGCAGTACTTC
>TRBJ1-6|TRBV6-5|-|-
CASSYSSEENSPLHF
TGTGCCAGCAGTTACTCGAGTGAGGAGAATTCACCCCTCCACTTT
>TRBJ2-1|TRBV27|TRBD2|-
CASSFPGLAGSYEQFF
TGTGCCAGCAGTTTCCCCGGACTAGCGGGGTCCTATGAGCAGTTCTTC
>TRBJ1-6|TRBV5-4|TRBD1|few
CASSDAGGLIHF
TGTGCCAGCAGCGACGCAGGGGGGCTGATCCACTTT
>TRBJ1-3|TRBV5-4|-|few
CASRTGTFSGNTIYF
TGTGCCAGCAGAACCGGGACATTCTCTGGAAACACCATATATTTT
>TRBJ2-1|TRBV7-9|TRBD2|few
CASSLYAGGPDNEQFF
TGTGCCAGCAGCTTATATGCGGGGGGTCCAGACAATGAGCAGTTCTTC
>TRBJ1-5|TRBV2|-|once
CASNSVDSNQPQHF
TGTGCCAGCAACAGTGTGGATAGCAATCAGCCCCAGCATTTT
>TRBJ1-1|TRBV5-1|-|few
CASSAKQKAGTEAFF
TGTGCCAGCAGCGCAAAACAGAAGGCAGGCACTGAAGCTTTCTTT
>TRBJ1-1|TRBV5-1|TRBD1|-
CASNRGQESTEAFF
TGCGCCAGCAACAGGGGGCAGGAGAGCACTGAAGCTTTCTTT
>TRBJ1-1|TRBV7-9|TRBD1|-
CASSFTGGEGTEAFF
TGTGCCAGCAGCTTCACAGGGGGCGAAGGCACTGAAGCTTTCTTT
>TRBJ2-7|TRBV28|-|few
CASSSIDSYEQYF
TGTGCCAGCAGTTCCATTGATAGCTACGAGCAGTACTTC
>TRBJ2-6|TRBV6-5|-|-
CASSLQSYGANVLTF
TGTGCCAGCAGCCTCCAGTCGTACGGGGCCAACGTCCTGACTTTC
>TRBJ2-1|TRBV5-1|-|many
CASRSYNEQFF
TGCGCCAGCAGATCTTACAATGAGCAGTTCTTC
>TRBJ2-7|TRBV4-3|-|few
CASSQELWPVVYEQYF
TGCGCCAGCAGCCAAGAACTATGGCCCGTCGTTTACGAGCAGTACTTC
>TRBJ1-2|TRBV27|TRBD1|-
CASSGTANYGYTF
TGTGCCAGCAGCGGGACAGCTAACTATGGCTACACCTTC
>TRBJ2-1|TRBV9|-|few
CAGSRGVDNEQFF
TGTGCCGGATCCCGGGGTGTTGACAATGAGCAGTTCTTC
>TRBJ1-1|TRBV11-2|-|few
CASSLDDGGVAFF
TGTGCCAGCAGCTTAGATGACGGGGGGGTGGCTTTCTTT
>TRBJ1-1|TRBV6-5|-|few
CASSKGWVNTEAFF
TGTGCCAGTTCCAAGGGGTGGGTAAACACTGAAGCTTTCTTT
>TRBJ2-7|TRBV6-6|-|-
CASSPGTYEQYF
TGTGCCAGCAGTCCCGGGACCTACGAGCAGTACTTC
>TRBJ2-3|TRBV5-1|-|few
CASSLAQRGGTDTQYF
TGCGCCAGCAGCTTGGCCCAGCGCGGGGGCACAGATACGCAGTATTTT
>TRBJ2-5|TRBV14|TRBD1|few
CASSQHRGLIQETQYF
TGTGCCAGCAGCCAGCACAGGGGGCTGATTCAAGAGACCCAGTACTTC
>TRBJ2-7|TRBV5-6|TRBD1|few
CASSLLGQGVAYEQYF
TGTGCCAGCAGCTTGTTGGGACAGGGGGTCGCCTACGAGCAGTACTTC
>TRBJ2-5|TRBV9|TRBD2|many
CASSGSGGYQETQYF
TGTGCCAGCAGCGGTAGCGGGGGGTATCAAGAGACCCAGTACTTC
>TRBJ2-1|TRBV7-2|TRBD2|-
CASSLGSGGAYEQFF
TGTGCCAGCAGCTTAGGCAGCGGGGGGGCGTATGAGCAGTTCTTC
>TRBJ2-1|TRBV29-1|-|few
CSGRVNNNEQFF
TGCAGCGGCAGGGTTAATAATAATGAGCAGTTCTTC
>TRBJ2-1|TRBV28|TRBD1|many
CASSLLGQGGKNEQFF
TGTGCCAGCAGTTTGCTCGGACAGGGTGGAAAGAATGAGCAGTTCTTC
>TRBJ1-5|TRBV1|-|-
CTSSLQGNQPQHF
TGCACCAGCAGCCTACAGGGCAATCAGCCCCAGCATTTT
>TRBJ1-1|TRBV18|-|few
CASSPRDVAEAFF
TGTGCCAGCTCACCCAGGGATGTTGCTGAAGCTTTCTTT
>TRBJ2-3|TRBV5-6|TRBD2|few
CASSFVRGGTDTQYF
TGTGCCAGCAGCTTCGTTCGGGGGGGAACAGATACGCAGTATTTT
>TRBJ2-1|TRBV7-2|-|few
CASSPAWGQYEQFF
TGTGCCAGCAGCCCGGCATGGGGGCAATATGAGCAGTTCTTC
>TRBJ2-1|TRBV7-9|-|many
CASSLALAGSYNEQFF
TGTGCCAGCAGCTTAGCGCTGGCGGGGTCCTACAATGAGCAGTTCTTC
>TRBJ2-3|TRBV4-2|TRBD2|-
CASSQDLMGRGGLRTDTQYF
TGTGCCAGCAGCCAAGATTTAATGGGGCGGGGGGGCCTTAGGACAGATACGCAGTATTTT
>TRBJ1-6|TRBV4-1|-|few
CASSHSLRRTKANSPLHF
TGCGCCAGCAGCCACAGCCTTCGCCGGACTAAAGCAAATTCACCCCTCCACTTT
>TRBJ2-1|TRBV5-5|TRBD1|few
CASSLTGGASYNEQFF
TGTGCCAGCAGCCTTACAGGGGGCGCCTCCTACAATGAGCAGTTCTTC
>TRBJ2-5|TRBV11-3|-|-
CASSLDLGRGWETQYF
TGTGCCAGCAGCTTAGATCTGGGCAGGGGCTGGGAGACCCAGTACTTC
>TRBJ2-1|TRBV5-4|-|-
CASSSDRNEQFF
TGTGCCAGCAGCTCAGACAGGAATGAGCAGTTCTTC
>TRBJ2-6|TRBV4-2|TRBD1|-
CASSQDADRGLGANVLTF
TGTGCCAGCAGCCAAGATGCGGACAGGGGGCTCGGGGCCAACGTCCTGACTTTC
>TRBJ1-6|TRBV9|TRBD1|-
CASSSLGTGGMSPLHF
TGTGCCAGCAGCTCGTTGGGGACAGGGGGCATGTCACCCCTCCACTTT
>TRBJ2-7|TRBV9|TRBD1|-
CASSVGDGGQGYEQYF
TGTGCCAGCAGCGTAGGGGACGGGGGACAGGGCTACGAGCAGTACTTC
>TRBJ2-5|TRBV5-8|TRBD2|-
CASRTSGGGAEETQYF
TGTGCCAGCAGGACGAGTGGCGGGGGGGCCGAGGAGACCCAGTACTTC
>TRBJ1-3|TRBV5-1|TRBD1|-
CASSRDSAGNTIYF
TGCGCCAGCAGCCGGGACAGTGCTGGAAACACCATATATTTT
>TRBJ2-2|TRBV6-5|-|few
CASRPGYGELFF
TGTGCCAGCAGACCAGGGTATGGGGAGCTGTTTTTT
>TRBJ2-1|TRBV5-4|-|-
CASSSSGVHDEQFF
TGTGCCAGCAGCTCGTCAGGGGTCCACGATGAGCAGTTCTTC
>TRBJ1-4|TRBV7-8|TRBD1|-
CASRSDRVEEKLFF
TGTGCCAGCAGATCCGACAGGGTGGAGGAAAAACTGTTTTTT
>TRBJ1-2|TRBV6-5|-|-
CASSRAGELNGYTF
TGTGCCAGCAGCAGAGCCGGGGAGCTGAATGGCTACACCTTC
>TRBJ1-1|TRBV18|TRBD1|-
CASSLRQGLLAEAFF
TGTGCCAGCTCACTCAGACAGGGTTTACTCGCTGAAGCTTTCTTT
>TRBJ2-1|TRBV5-1|-|few
CASSLASSEQFF
TGCGCCAGCAGCTTGGCGAGCTCTGAGCAGTTCTTC
>TRBJ2-2|TRBV2|-|-
CASRTGQGFTGELFF
TGTGCCAGCCGCACGGGGCAGGGGTTCACCGGGGAGCTGTTTTTT
>TRBJ2-5|TRBV7-2|-|-
CASSLSLGETQYF
TGTGCCAGCAGCTTAAGTCTAGGCGAGACCCAGTACTTC
>TRBJ1-4|TRBV5-4|TRBD1|few
CASSVDRANEKLFF
TGTGCCAGCAGCGTCGACAGGGCCAATGAAAAACTGTTTTTT
>TRBJ2-5|TRBV9|-|-
CASSFSGGGLETQYF
TGTGCCAGCAGCTTTTCCGGCGGGGGCCTGGAGACCCAGTACTTC